Below, 3 T cell receptor beta chains from the same sample are listed, as sequenced in a study of blood T cell repertoires in COVID-19. The assay was immunoSEQ multiplex PCR, and TCRdb's table has in-frame clones only and misses some. This repertoire shows 300,000 to 350,000 clones, about 90% found once; its top ten account for around 4.5%. Material for sequencing was PBMCs or T cells enriched from blood (not recorded which). These receptors came from a young woman with acute COVID-19.

This rearrangement joins TRBV6-5 to TRBJ2-7, with 10 bases identical to TRBD2. Germline V CDR1 and CDR2: MNHEY, SVGAGI. V trimming: 2 bases; J trimming: 5 bases; junction bases outside the gene matches: 6. The CDR3 consists of 15 residues. The CDR3 here is CASSYQGLAQNEQYF. The CDR3 nucleotides are TGTGCCAGCAGTTACCAGGGACTAGCGCAGAACGAGCAGTACTTC.

The rearrangement links TRBV3-1 (or the pseudogene TRBV3-2) to TRBJ2-1, with 9 bases lining up with TRBD2. Germline-derived CDR1 and CDR2 are LGHDT and YNNKEL (reference sequence). The CDR3 has 22 amino acids. With V trimmed by 4 bases and J by 2 bases, 24 bases remained unmatched. CDR3 residues: CASSPPISASGTKSLAYNEQFF. The CDR3 DNA reads as TGTGCCAGCAGCCCCCCTATATCGGCTAGCGGGACCAAGTCGTTAGCCTACAATGAGCAGTTCTTC.

Worth noting for this clone: A clone one base away is much larger, so this may be a read error. The V gene is TRBV7-2, the J gene TRBJ1-1; no firm D call. The germline V gene has CDR1 SGHTA and CDR2 FQGNSA. The V gene lost 1 base and the J gene lost 0 bases, with 3 bases spanning the gap. CDR3 length: 13 residues. CDR3 residues: CASSLGMNTEAFF. The DNA of the CDR3 is TGTGCCAGCAGCTTAGGTATGAACACTGAAGCTTTCTTT.